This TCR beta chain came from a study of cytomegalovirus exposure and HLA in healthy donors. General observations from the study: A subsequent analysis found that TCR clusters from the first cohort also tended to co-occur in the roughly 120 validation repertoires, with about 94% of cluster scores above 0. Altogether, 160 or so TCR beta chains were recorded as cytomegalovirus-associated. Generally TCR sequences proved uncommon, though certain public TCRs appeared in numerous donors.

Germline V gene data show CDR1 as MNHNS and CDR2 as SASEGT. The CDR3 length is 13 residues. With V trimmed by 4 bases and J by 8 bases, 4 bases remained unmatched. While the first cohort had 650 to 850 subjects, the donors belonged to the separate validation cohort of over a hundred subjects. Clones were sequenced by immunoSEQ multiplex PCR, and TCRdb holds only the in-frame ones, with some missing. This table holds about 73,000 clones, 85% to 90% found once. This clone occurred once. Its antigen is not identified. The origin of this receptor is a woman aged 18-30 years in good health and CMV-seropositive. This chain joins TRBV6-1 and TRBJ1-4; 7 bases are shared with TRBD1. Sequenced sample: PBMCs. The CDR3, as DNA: TGTGCCAGCAGTGCACAGGGGAGGGAAAAACTGTTTTTT. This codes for CASSAQGREKLFF.